Listed here is a single T cell receptor (beta chain). The data were taken from a study of shared clonotypes between healthy human individuals. Across the study: Aged 18 to 49, the donors were a couple of women and a few men. Each donor's CD8 memory used one plate, CD8 naive two, each CD4 subset three.

Method: immunoSEQ multiplex PCR; TCRdb's copy keeps in-frame clones and lacks some. The repertoire holds some 1,900,000 clones, with approximately 95% as singletons. Naivety among CD8 cells was defined by CD45RO negativity and positive CCR7 selection, thereby excluding terminally differentiated effector memory CD45RA+ cells. The donor population consisted of healthy HIV-negative adults with no recent acute infections or vaccinations. The sample consisted of naive CD8+ T cells sorted from blood. The TCR comes from a young man in good health.

The CDR3 loop is CASSQVMGGGEAEQFF. In DNA, the CDR3 is TGCGCCAGCAGCCAAGTTATGGGCGGGGGGGAGGCTGAGCAGTTCTTC. The genes are TRBV4-1 and TRBJ2-1; 9 bases agree with TRBD2. Germline CDR1 and CDR2: MGHRA and YSYEKL. The V segment lost 1 base and the J segment 9 bases; nucleotides outside the gene matches: 10. CDR3 length: 16 amino acids.